The clone carrying this T cell receptor (beta chain) has a single count. Antigen: not known. This record comes from a study of T cell responses to AZD1222 COVID-19 vaccine. This CDR3 region has 15 residues. Germline CDR1 and CDR2: ENHRY and SYGVKD. The V and J ends lost 3 bases and 4 bases, in that order; junction bases with no gene match: 4. TCRdb's copy holds only in-frame clones and misses some; the assay was immunoSEQ multiplex PCR. The table records approximately 110,000 clones, 70% to 90% of them present only once. Study-level points and caveats: AZD1222 recipients seropositive at baseline numbered only five to seven.

This sequence was found in an adult in good health. Sample: peripheral blood, taken on day 0 of AZD1222 vaccination. J is TRBJ2-1 and V is TRBV10-3; 9 bases are a match to TRBD2. Here the CDR3 reads CAISDAGGNYNEQFF. The CDR3 DNA sequence: TGTGCCATCAGTGACGCGGGGGGGAATTACAATGAGCAGTTCTTC.